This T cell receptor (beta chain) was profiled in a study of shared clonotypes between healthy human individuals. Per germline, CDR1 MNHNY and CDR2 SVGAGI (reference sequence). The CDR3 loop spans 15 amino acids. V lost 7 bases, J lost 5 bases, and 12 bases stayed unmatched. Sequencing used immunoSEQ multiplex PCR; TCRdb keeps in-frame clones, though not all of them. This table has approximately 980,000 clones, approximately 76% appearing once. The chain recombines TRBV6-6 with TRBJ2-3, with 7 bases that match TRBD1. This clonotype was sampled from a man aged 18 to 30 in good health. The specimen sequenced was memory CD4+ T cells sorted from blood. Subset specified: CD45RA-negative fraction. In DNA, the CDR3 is TGTGCCAGCACCCAGGGGACAGTGAATCGAGATACGCAGTATTTT. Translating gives CASTQGTVNRDTQYF.